This TCR beta chain was captured by sequencing in a study of blood T cell repertoires in COVID-19. On the study more broadly: Acute and convalescent COVID-19 samples came from the United States, Italy and Spain. The cDNA or gDNA used as material had been derived from T cells, B-cell-depleted T cells, or PBMCs.

Looked up from germline, CDR1 is LGHDT and CDR2 is YNNKEL (reference sequence). V shed 0 bases and J shed 4 bases, with 15 bases lying between them. The CDR3 runs to 16 residues. In the original analysis: Researchers report that nucleated cell counts were estimated from reference gene primer amplification. This table comes from immunoSEQ multiplex PCR, and its TCRdb copy is limited to in-frame clones, with some not included. V, J and clone size reflect that table, while D and trimming were determined from the DNA. Of some 160,000 clones in the sample, approximately 92% were seen once. This sequence originates from a woman aged 55 to 70 with active COVID-19. The sequencing sample was made of peripheral blood. The rearrangement links TRBV3-1 (or the pseudogene TRBV3-2) to TRBJ1-1; a possible D gene is TRBD1 (6 bases). Written as DNA, the CDR3 is TGTGCCAGCAGCCAAGATGCTACAGGGAGAACCACTGAAGCTTTCTTT. Protein: CASSQDATGRTTEAFF.